These T cell receptor beta chains were read from a single sample in a study of blood T cells in healthy people across ages. Each CDR3 protein is one row after TCRdb ran MiXCR on the 5' RACE reads. The repertoire consists of more than 600,000 distinct CDR3 sequences, with about 25% occurring once and the leading ten covering 9.4%. This sample also appeared in a second study, on T cells of mothers and their children.

Input material: blood. The receptor set was obtained from a boy aged 10-17 years in good health. Each CDR3 is given with its conserved first and last residue. Fields, in order: CDR3 DNA, CDR3 protein, V gene, J gene, D gene, clone size. The D gene is left open where the match is weak. Size tells how often a clone was seen (once, few, many) or the class of an expanded clone, and some rows leave it out.

CDR3 DNA: TGTGCCAGCAGCCCATTAGCGGGAGACCTAGGAGATACGCAGTATTTT; CDR3 protein: CASSPLAGDLGDTQYF; V gene: TRBV7-6; J gene: TRBJ2-3; D gene: TRBD2; clone size: -
CDR3 DNA: TGTGCCACCAGTGATTTGCAGGGGGTAGATACGCAGTATTTT; CDR3 protein: CATSDLQGVDTQYF; V gene: TRBV24-1; J gene: TRBJ2-3; D gene: TRBD1; clone size: many
CDR3 DNA: TGCAGTGCTAGAGGAGAAGAGGGTACGCAGTATTTT; CDR3 protein: CSARGEEGTQYF; V gene: TRBV20-1; J gene: TRBJ2-3; D gene: -; clone size: -
CDR3 DNA: TGTGCCAGCAGTACTAGTCCCTCTGGGGCCAACGTCCTGACTTTC; CDR3 protein: CASSTSPSGANVLTF; V gene: TRBV12-3/TRBV12-4; J gene: TRBJ2-6; D gene: -; clone size: -
CDR3 DNA: TGTGCCAGCAGCTTCGTTTCAGGCCTCAGCAGGGGGGACACTGAAGCTTTCTTT; CDR3 protein: CASSFVSGLSRGDTEAFF; V gene: TRBV7-9; J gene: TRBJ1-1; D gene: TRBD1; clone size: -
CDR3 DNA: TGCGCCAGCAGCCTCGGGACTAGCGGGGCAAGCTCCTACAATGAGCAGTTCTTC; CDR3 protein: CASSLGTSGASSYNEQFF; V gene: TRBV5-1; J gene: TRBJ2-1; D gene: TRBD2; clone size: -
CDR3 DNA: TGTGCCAGCACCTTCTCATTGAACACTGAAGCTTTCTTT; CDR3 protein: CASTFSLNTEAFF; V gene: TRBV18; J gene: TRBJ1-1; D gene: -; clone size: -
CDR3 DNA: TGTGCCAGCAGCCTGGGACAGGGCCTCCACTACGAGCAGTACTTC; CDR3 protein: CASSLGQGLHYEQYF; V gene: TRBV7-9; J gene: TRBJ2-7; D gene: TRBD1; clone size: few
CDR3 DNA: TGTGCCAGCTCACCACCGGCTCGTAGTGAGCAGTTCTTC; CDR3 protein: CASSPPARSEQFF; V gene: TRBV18; J gene: TRBJ2-1; D gene: -; clone size: few
CDR3 DNA: TGCAGCTCCAAGCGGGGGGCAAAAGAGACCCAGTACTTC; CDR3 protein: CSSKRGAKETQYF; V gene: TRBV20-1; J gene: TRBJ2-5; D gene: TRBD2; clone size: -
CDR3 DNA: TGCAGCGTTCTGTCTACAACTAATGAAAAACTGTTTTTT; CDR3 protein: CSVLSTTNEKLFF; V gene: TRBV29-1; J gene: TRBJ1-4; D gene: -; clone size: -
CDR3 DNA: TGCAGTGCTAGAGGGGGGTTGAACACTGAAGCTTTCTTT; CDR3 protein: CSARGGLNTEAFF; V gene: TRBV20-1; J gene: TRBJ1-1; D gene: -; clone size: few
CDR3 DNA: TGCGCCAGCAGCTTGGCAGGATCTACCGTCCAAGAGACCCAGTACTTC; CDR3 protein: CASSLAGSTVQETQYF; V gene: TRBV5-1; J gene: TRBJ2-5; D gene: -; clone size: -
CDR3 DNA: TGTGCCAGCTCACGGGACGGATCTAACTATGGCTACACCTTC; CDR3 protein: CASSRDGSNYGYTF; V gene: TRBV18; J gene: TRBJ1-2; D gene: -; clone size: -
CDR3 DNA: TGTGCCAGCGAGGGACCTCCCAATGAAAAACTGTTTTTT; CDR3 protein: CASEGPPNEKLFF; V gene: TRBV12-3/TRBV12-4; J gene: TRBJ1-4; D gene: -; clone size: -
CDR3 DNA: TGTGCCAGCAGTCAGACTAGCGGGATAACAGAGACCCAGTACTTC; CDR3 protein: CASSQTSGITETQYF; V gene: TRBV12-3/TRBV12-4; J gene: TRBJ2-5; D gene: TRBD2; clone size: few
CDR3 DNA: TGCGCCAGCAGCTTGGGTCCGAGCTCCTATAATTCACCCCTCCACTTT; CDR3 protein: CASSLGPSSYNSPLHF; V gene: TRBV5-1; J gene: TRBJ1-6; D gene: -; clone size: few
CDR3 DNA: TGTGCCAGCAGCATAAGCCGCAGGGCCCATGAGCAGTTCTTC; CDR3 protein: CASSISRRAHEQFF; V gene: TRBV11-2; J gene: TRBJ2-1; D gene: -; clone size: many
CDR3 DNA: TGCAGTGTCCGCCGGGACTTATACAATGAGCAGTTCTTC; CDR3 protein: CSVRRDLYNEQFF; V gene: TRBV20-1; J gene: TRBJ2-1; D gene: -; clone size: -
CDR3 DNA: TGCGCCAGCAGCTTGAAACAGAGCCCTTTGGATGAGCAGTTCTTC; CDR3 protein: CASSLKQSPLDEQFF; V gene: TRBV5-1; J gene: TRBJ2-1; D gene: -; clone size: few
CDR3 DNA: TGCGCCAGCCGCGGACAGAACGATAATGAAAAACTGTTTTTT; CDR3 protein: CASRGQNDNEKLFF; V gene: TRBV5-1; J gene: TRBJ1-4; D gene: -; clone size: -
CDR3 DNA: TGTGCCAGCAGCACCCAACCCCCTGGGGCCAACGTCCTGACTTTC; CDR3 protein: CASSTQPPGANVLTF; V gene: TRBV6-2/TRBV6-3; J gene: TRBJ2-6; D gene: -; clone size: few
CDR3 DNA: TGCAGTGCAAAGACTAGCGGGGTTATCTATGAGCAGTTCTTC; CDR3 protein: CSAKTSGVIYEQFF; V gene: TRBV20-1; J gene: TRBJ2-1; D gene: TRBD2; clone size: few
CDR3 DNA: TGTGCCAGCAGTTTATGGACAGGCGTGTCGGACACCGGGGAGCTGTTTTTT; CDR3 protein: CASSLWTGVSDTGELFF; V gene: TRBV28; J gene: TRBJ2-2; D gene: -; clone size: -
CDR3 DNA: TGTGCCAGTAGTGCGACACCCGGGACGCCTTACGAGCAGTACTTC; CDR3 protein: CASSATPGTPYEQYF; V gene: TRBV19; J gene: TRBJ2-7; D gene: -; clone size: -
CDR3 DNA: TGTGCCAGCACCCCGTTCCAGGGTACCTACGAGCAGTACTTC; CDR3 protein: CASTPFQGTYEQYF; V gene: TRBV6-2/TRBV6-3; J gene: TRBJ2-7; D gene: -; clone size: few
CDR3 DNA: TGTGCCAGCAGCGTAGGCGGCATAAGTCTTGCAGATACGCAGTATTTT; CDR3 protein: CASSVGGISLADTQYF; V gene: TRBV9; J gene: TRBJ2-3; D gene: -; clone size: few
CDR3 DNA: TGTGCCAGCAGCTTAGGCGACAGGGCCCGCTCCTACGAGCAGTACTTC; CDR3 protein: CASSLGDRARSYEQYF; V gene: TRBV7-2; J gene: TRBJ2-7; D gene: TRBD1; clone size: many
CDR3 DNA: TGTGCCAGTAGTATAGGATCAGAAAGCGAGCAGTTCTTC; CDR3 protein: CASSIGSESEQFF; V gene: TRBV19; J gene: TRBJ2-1; D gene: -; clone size: few
CDR3 DNA: TGTGCCAGCAGTTTTTTTGGGGGACAGCTACACAATGAGCAGTTCTTC; CDR3 protein: CASSFFGGQLHNEQFF; V gene: TRBV28; J gene: TRBJ2-1; D gene: TRBD1; clone size: few
CDR3 DNA: TGTGCCAGCAGTTACAACGAAGGGGTTTCACCCCTCCACTTT; CDR3 protein: CASSYNEGVSPLHF; V gene: TRBV12-3/TRBV12-4; J gene: TRBJ1-6; D gene: -; clone size: -
CDR3 DNA: TGTGCCAGCAGTCCTAGGGACCACTATGGCTACACCTTC; CDR3 protein: CASSPRDHYGYTF; V gene: TRBV12-3/TRBV12-4; J gene: TRBJ1-2; D gene: -; clone size: -
CDR3 DNA: TGTGCCAGCAGTTACTACGAAAGAGATACGCAGTATTTT; CDR3 protein: CASSYYERDTQYF; V gene: TRBV6-5; J gene: TRBJ2-3; D gene: -; clone size: -
CDR3 DNA: TGCGCCAGCAGCTTGGCAGCGGGAGCCTACAATGAGCAGTTCTTC; CDR3 protein: CASSLAAGAYNEQFF; V gene: TRBV5-1; J gene: TRBJ2-1; D gene: TRBD2; clone size: -
CDR3 DNA: TGCGCCAGCAGCTTCGGTCCTTCCACAGATACGCAGTATTTT; CDR3 protein: CASSFGPSTDTQYF; V gene: TRBV5-1; J gene: TRBJ2-3; D gene: -; clone size: many
CDR3 DNA: TGTGCCACCAGTGATACCCTAGCGGGGGGGCCCACAGATACGCAGTATTTT; CDR3 protein: CATSDTLAGGPTDTQYF; V gene: TRBV24-1; J gene: TRBJ2-3; D gene: TRBD2; clone size: few
CDR3 DNA: TGTGCCAGCAGCGAACCGGGACAGGCCGAAGAGACCCAGTACTTC; CDR3 protein: CASSEPGQAEETQYF; V gene: TRBV5-4; J gene: TRBJ2-5; D gene: TRBD1; clone size: -
CDR3 DNA: TGCGCCAGCAGCCAAGATAAGTACAATGAGCAGTTCTTC; CDR3 protein: CASSQDKYNEQFF; V gene: TRBV4-1; J gene: TRBJ2-1; D gene: -; clone size: -
CDR3 DNA: TGCAGCGTTGTACTTCCCTCCTACAATGGGCAGTTCTTC; CDR3 protein: CSVVLPSYNGQFF; V gene: TRBV29-1; J gene: TRBJ2-1; D gene: -; clone size: few
CDR3 DNA: TGTGCCAGCACAAAGGGCAGTGCCAAAAACATTCAGTACTTC; CDR3 protein: CASTKGSAKNIQYF; V gene: TRBV6-6; J gene: TRBJ2-4; D gene: -; clone size: -
CDR3 DNA: TGTGCCGGTCAACCGGCGGGAGTATCTTACGAGCAGTACTTC; CDR3 protein: CAGQPAGVSYEQYF; V gene: TRBV28; J gene: TRBJ2-7; D gene: TRBD2; clone size: -
CDR3 DNA: TGTGCCAGCAGCTTAGCGCGGGGACCCCGAGGAGATACGCAGTATTTT; CDR3 protein: CASSLARGPRGDTQYF; V gene: TRBV7-2; J gene: TRBJ2-3; D gene: -; clone size: -
CDR3 DNA: TGTGCCAGCAGCCCAAATTTCGGGGATACGCAGTATTTT; CDR3 protein: CASSPNFGDTQYF; V gene: TRBV7-3; J gene: TRBJ2-3; D gene: -; clone size: many
CDR3 DNA: TGTGCCAGCAGCCGACAGGGGCCGAGAGATGGCTACACCTTC; CDR3 protein: CASSRQGPRDGYTF; V gene: TRBV13; J gene: TRBJ1-2; D gene: TRBD1; clone size: -
CDR3 DNA: TGCGCCAGCAGCTCTGGGACTCCGGGGACAGATACGCAGTATTTT; CDR3 protein: CASSSGTPGTDTQYF; V gene: TRBV5-1; J gene: TRBJ2-3; D gene: -; clone size: -
CDR3 DNA: TGTGCCAGCAGCCGCCTTAGCTCCTACGAGCAGTACTTC; CDR3 protein: CASSRLSSYEQYF; V gene: TRBV7-2; J gene: TRBJ2-7; D gene: -; clone size: -
CDR3 DNA: TGCAGTGCTAGAGCCGGGGCGGGAGGGGAAGAGACCCAGTACTTC; CDR3 protein: CSARAGAGGEETQYF; V gene: TRBV20-1; J gene: TRBJ2-5; D gene: TRBD2; clone size: -
CDR3 DNA: TGTGCCGGTAAGACTGACTACAATGAGCAGTTCTTC; CDR3 protein: CAGKTDYNEQFF; V gene: TRBV7-9; J gene: TRBJ2-1; D gene: -; clone size: -
CDR3 DNA: TGTGCCAGCAGCTTTGAAGGGTTTGGGCCCCAGCATTTT; CDR3 protein: CASSFEGFGPQHF; V gene: TRBV7-2; J gene: TRBJ1-5; D gene: -; clone size: few
CDR3 DNA: TGTGCCAGCAAAAGGAGCTGGACCGGTCGGGACACCTTC; CDR3 protein: CASKRSWTGRDTF; V gene: TRBV12-3/TRBV12-4; J gene: TRBJ1-2; D gene: -; clone size: -
CDR3 DNA: TGTGCCAGCAAGACTAGCGGGGGACTCCAAGAGACCCAGTACTTC; CDR3 protein: CASKTSGGLQETQYF; V gene: TRBV7-9; J gene: TRBJ2-5; D gene: TRBD2; clone size: -
CDR3 DNA: TGTGCCAGCAGTGGCGACCTTCTTCTTTACGAGCAGTACTTC; CDR3 protein: CASSGDLLLYEQYF; V gene: TRBV6-1; J gene: TRBJ2-7; D gene: -; clone size: -
CDR3 DNA: TGTGCCAGCGAAGGCGGACTAACCGAGGAGACCCAGTACTTC; CDR3 protein: CASEGGLTEETQYF; V gene: TRBV2; J gene: TRBJ2-5; D gene: -; clone size: once
CDR3 DNA: TGTGCCAGCAACCCCACAGGGTCTGGGGCCAACGTCCTGACTTTC; CDR3 protein: CASNPTGSGANVLTF; V gene: TRBV7-9; J gene: TRBJ2-6; D gene: -; clone size: few
CDR3 DNA: TGTGCCAGCAGCACCCACAGGGGGTTGAACACTGAAGCTTTCTTT; CDR3 protein: CASSTHRGLNTEAFF; V gene: TRBV7-8; J gene: TRBJ1-1; D gene: TRBD1; clone size: -